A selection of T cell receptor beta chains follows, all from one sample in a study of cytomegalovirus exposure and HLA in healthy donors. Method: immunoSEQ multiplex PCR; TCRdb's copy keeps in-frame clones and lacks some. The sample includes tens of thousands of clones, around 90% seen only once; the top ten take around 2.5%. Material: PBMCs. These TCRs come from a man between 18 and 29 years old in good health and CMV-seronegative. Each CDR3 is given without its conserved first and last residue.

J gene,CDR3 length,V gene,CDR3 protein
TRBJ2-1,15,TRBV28,ASSFARTSGSYNEQF
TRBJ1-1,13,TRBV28,ASSLLLESTTEAF
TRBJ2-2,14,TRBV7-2,ASSSSGTENTGELF
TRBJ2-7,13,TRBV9,ASSVGSRGDSEQY
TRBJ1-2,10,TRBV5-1,ASSLDRDGYT
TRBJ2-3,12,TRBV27,ASSSLAGTDTQY
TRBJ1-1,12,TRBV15,ATFRDSVNTEAF
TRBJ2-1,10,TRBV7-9,SSSQQGHEQF
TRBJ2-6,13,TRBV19,ASSRQSSGANVLT
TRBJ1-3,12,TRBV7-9,ASSQAGNGNTIY
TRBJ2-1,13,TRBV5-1,ASSDGTSSYNEQF
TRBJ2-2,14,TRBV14,ASSPYRGLNTGELF
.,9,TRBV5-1,ASSSSYEQY
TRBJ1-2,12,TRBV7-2,ASSPGTRGSGYT
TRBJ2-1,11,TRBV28,ASSVPGNNEQF
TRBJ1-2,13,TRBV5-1,ASSLSGTGTYGYT
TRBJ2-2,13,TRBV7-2,ASTRAVFGTGELF
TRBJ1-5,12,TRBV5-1,ASSLAGTNQPQH
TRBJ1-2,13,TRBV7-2,ASSLSSSANYGYT
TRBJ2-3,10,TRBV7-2,ASSSSRDTQY
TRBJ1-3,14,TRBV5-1,ASSLSMSGTGNTIY
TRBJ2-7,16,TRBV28,ASSPPGQVLGSRIEQY
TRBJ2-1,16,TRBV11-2,ASSLDLSAGGSYNEQF
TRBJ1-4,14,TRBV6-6,ASSHQGRIRNEKLF
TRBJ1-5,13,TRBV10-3,AISEAGSLSQPQH
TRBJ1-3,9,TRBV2,ASSLGNTIY
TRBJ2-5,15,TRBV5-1,ASSLEASGRGRETQY
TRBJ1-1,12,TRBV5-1,ASSLGQGLTEAF
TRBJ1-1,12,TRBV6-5,ASSYTRDRSEAF
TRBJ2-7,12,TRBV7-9,ASSSNTGGGEQY
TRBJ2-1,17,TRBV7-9,SSSLGLAGGPGSYNEQF
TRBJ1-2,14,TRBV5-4,ASSLANRRGGNGYT
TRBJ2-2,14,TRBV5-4,ASGERLAGEFGELF
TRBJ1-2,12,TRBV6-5,ASRTTGVNYGYT
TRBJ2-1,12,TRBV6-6,ASSYSGQTNEQF
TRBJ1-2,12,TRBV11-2,ASSYGTGPLGYT
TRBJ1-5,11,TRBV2,ASREGTGGHSD
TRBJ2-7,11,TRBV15,ATSRERNYEQY